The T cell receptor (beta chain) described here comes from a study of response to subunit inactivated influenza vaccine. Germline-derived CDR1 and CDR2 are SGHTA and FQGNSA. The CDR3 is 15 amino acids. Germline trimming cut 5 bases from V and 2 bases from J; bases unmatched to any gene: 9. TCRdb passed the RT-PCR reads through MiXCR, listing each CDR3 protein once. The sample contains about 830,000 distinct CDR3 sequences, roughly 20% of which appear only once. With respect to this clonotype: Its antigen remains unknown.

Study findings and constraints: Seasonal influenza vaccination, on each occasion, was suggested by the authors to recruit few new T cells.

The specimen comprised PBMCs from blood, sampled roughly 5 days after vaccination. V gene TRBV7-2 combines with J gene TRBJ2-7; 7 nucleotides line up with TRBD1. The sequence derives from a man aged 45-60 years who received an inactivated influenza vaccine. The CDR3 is CASSVMRGRTYEQYF. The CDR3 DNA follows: TGTGCCAGCAGCGTTATGAGGGGGCGGACCTACGAGCAGTACTTC.